The TCR beta chain under discussion was sequenced for a study of early stage breast cancer tumors. Study-wide background: Around 10-fold was the mean read coverage per sample. Study-wide points: Most shared enriched TCRB sequences were commonly generated ones.

Blood replicates held 0.5 ug DNA, tumor or normal breast around 1.5 ug, two each. Generated by immunoSEQ multiplex PCR, the TCRdb table keeps only in-frame clones and is missing some. The sample shows 9,700 or so clones, around 79% of them seen only once. The V end was cut by 4 bases, the J end by 3 bases, with 4 bases between. The CDR3 length is 11 residues. The germline V gene has CDR1 SGHAT and CDR2 FQDESV (reference sequence). In the case of this clone: Its antigen is still unknown.

The sequence was collected from a person aged 40-50 years with breast cancer. The rearrangement joins TRBV11-1 to TRBJ2-7; D gene unclear. The specimen sequenced was normal breast tissue next to the tumor. The CDR3 DNA follows: TGTGCCAGCAGCTGGGGCTACGAGCAGTACTTC. Its protein is CASSWGYEQYF.